This TCR beta chain was observed in a study of CD8+ T cells in alopecia areata. Study summary: The duration of tofacitinib was 6 to 18 months, with 6 months off drug afterward.

CDR1 LNHNV and CDR2 YYDKDF come from the germline V gene (reference sequence). Trimming at V came to 3 bases and at J to 7 bases, leaving 5 bases not matched to a gene. The CDR3 extends over 14 amino acids. Extracted RNA was reverse transcribed into cDNA, the sequencing template. Clones were read by immunoSEQ multiplex PCR, and TCRdb kept only the in-frame ones, dropping some. The table includes 150,000 to 200,000 clones, approximately 55% detected once. Regarding this clone: Its target is not known.

The study, taken as a whole, reports: Sharing of TCRs across patients appeared less clear than in mice, possibly for HLA-related reasons. Many expanded lesional clones persisted in scalp and blood during tofacitinib.

Stated treatment: oral pan-JAK inhibitor, 5-10 mg twice daily. Researchers picked out CD4+ and CD8+ T cells from PBMCs by sorting. The V gene is TRBV15, the J gene TRBJ2-2; TRBD2 aligns across 7 bases. The material was CD8+ T cells sorted from blood, obtained at week 24, from a patient treated with tofacitinib. The receptor was isolated from a human donor with alopecia areata. The DNA for the CDR3 is TGTGCCACCAGCAGGAGGGAGGGAGGCGGGGAGCTGTTTTTT. It is translated as CATSRREGGGELFF. Supplemented by reference TRBV15 and TRBJ2-2, the full variable domain reads DAMVIQNPRYQVTQFGKPVTLSCSQTLNHNVMYWYQQKSSQAPKLLFHYYDKDFNNEADTPDNFQSRRPNTSFCFLDIRSPGLGDTAMYLCATSRREGGGELFFGEGSRLTVL.